These 21 T cell receptor beta chains originate from one sample sequenced in a study of preoperative IRX-2 immunotherapy in early breast cancer. Treatment meaning: preoperative locoregional IRX-2 cytokine immunotherapy. Libraries were prepared by immunoSEQ multiplex PCR; TCRdb keeps only in-frame clonotypes and omits some of them. The top ten clones hold 2.5% of a sample with about 32,000 clones, roughly four fifths of them seen once. Material: lymph node tissue, obtained from a patient treated with IRX-2 immunotherapy. These receptor sequences come from a human donor with breast cancer.

The V call is TRBV14, the J call TRBJ1-2; D is unclear. Germline lookup yields CDR1 SGHDN and CDR2 FVKESK. V lost 4 bases to trimming and J lost 8 bases, with 14 bases between them. The CDR3 loop spans 13 amino acids. CDR3 protein: CASSPSIGVGYTF. DNA of the CDR3: TGTGCCAGCAGCCCATCTATAGGAGTAGGCTACACCTTC.

The table lists this clone with a count of one. The rearrangement links TRBV29-1 to TRBJ2-3; TRBD1 matches at 7 bases. This CDR3 spans 13 amino acids. Germline CDR1 and CDR2: SQVTM and ANQGSEA. With V trimmed by 6 bases and J by 2 bases, 5 bases remained unmatched. In DNA, the CDR3 is TGCAGCGTGAGGGGGCTTACCACAGATACGCAGTATTTT. It yields the protein CSVRGLTTDTQYF.

This chain links TRBV6-9 with TRBJ2-1; tentatively, D is TRBD2 (6 bases). V was clipped by 4 bases and J by 0 bases, with 10 bases between them. Germline V gene lookup returns CDR1 MNHGY and CDR2 SVAAGI. The CDR3 sequence is 15 residues long. CDR3 sequence (DNA): TGTGCCAGCAGTTTGGACGGGAGCTCCTACAATGAGCAGTTCTTC. Translating gives CASSLDGSSYNEQFF.

This chain uses TRBV15 with TRBJ2-3; 15 bases agree with TRBD2. Germline CDR1 and CDR2: LNHNV and YYDKDF (reference sequence). The CDR3 is made up of 17 amino acids. The J segment lost 6 bases and the V segment lost 0 bases, leaving 4 bases of the junction unmatched. The CDR3 DNA sequence: TGTGCCACCAGCAGAGATCGGGGACTAGCGGGGGGCGATACGCAGTATTTT. It translates to CATSRDRGLAGGDTQYF.

This clone was counted between two and nine times. The rearrangement uses TRBV5-1 and TRBJ1-4; the D gene is possibly TRBD1 (5 bases). V gave up 4 bases and J gave up 5 bases, with 12 bases separating them. The CDR3 spans 14 residues. The germline gives CDR1 SGHRS, CDR2 YFSETQ. CDR3 loop: CASSLDSMNEKLFF. CDR3 coding DNA: TGCGCCAGCAGCCTCGACAGTATGAATGAAAAACTGTTTTTT.

This clone was seen a few times. Written as DNA, the CDR3 is TGTGCCAGCTCACCACTTCCAGGGCCCCGGGAGACCCAGTACTTC. Its protein product is CASSPLPGPRETQYF. The chain links TRBV18 to TRBJ2-5, with D possibly TRBD1 on 5 matching bases. CDR3 size: 15 residues. Germline loops: CDR1 KGHSH, CDR2 LQKENI. Trimming shortened V by 1 base and J by 5 bases, and 14 bases separated the two germline ends. Drawing the rest from reference TRBV18 and TRBJ2-5, the complete variable domain is NAGVMQNPRHLVRRRGQEARLRCSPMKGHSHVYWYRQLPEEGLKFMVYLQKENIIDESGMPKERFSAEFPKEGPSILRIQQVVRGDSAAYFCASSPLPGPRETQYFGPGTRLLVL.

This clone was found once. This sequence joins TRBV25-1 and TRBJ1-2; D gene unclear. The CDR3 totals 14 residues. The ends were cut back, 4 bases at V and 2 bases at J, with 11 bases in the middle. CDR1 and CDR2 from the germline V gene are MGHDK and SYGVNS. The CDR3 region is CASSARISNYGYTF. CDR3 bases: TGTGCCAGCAGTGCCCGGATCAGCAACTATGGCTACACCTTC.

The chain carries TRBV5-1 and TRBJ2-3; D remains ambiguous. The CDR3 covers 14 residues. V lost 2 bases, J lost 5 bases, and 12 bases lay in between. Germline CDR1 SGHRS, CDR2 YFSETQ. CDR3 region: CASSFNLPEDTQYF. DNA of the CDR3: TGCGCCAGCAGCTTTAACTTGCCGGAAGATACGCAGTATTTT.

The genes are TRBV6-8 and TRBJ2-6; perhaps D is TRBD1 or TRBD2 (5 bases each). Trimming took off 6 bases at V and 7 bases at J, with 13 bases between the two ends. This CDR3 comprises 14 residues. From germline, CDR1 is MNHGY and CDR2 SAAAGT. The CDR3 coding sequence is TGTGCCAGCAGGGGTTGGGACCGAGCCAACGTCCTGACTTTC. Encoded protein: CASRGWDRANVLTF.

The V call is TRBV19, the J call TRBJ2-2; 7 bases are shared with TRBD2. Germline V gene lookup returns CDR1 LNHDA and CDR2 SQIVND (reference sequence). This CDR3 is 15 amino acids long. The V gene end was trimmed by 7 bases and the J gene end by 9 bases; junction bases not matched to a gene: 14. Here the CDR3 DNA reads TGTGCCAGTAAACCCGGCGGGACGGGAGGTAGGGAGCTGTTTTTT. Its translation is CASKPGGTGGRELFF.

J is TRBJ2-3 and V is TRBV6-8, with 7 nucleotides matching TRBD2. V lost 2 bases and J lost 2; bases outside the gene matches: 7. Per germline, CDR1 MNHGY and CDR2 SAAAGT. This CDR3 is built from 16 residues. This chain's CDR3 is CASSYPRGGVTDTQYF. The CDR3 coding sequence is TGTGCCAGCAGTTACCCCCGCGGGGGAGTCACAGATACGCAGTATTTT.

The CDR3 DNA reads as TGTGCCTGGGCCGACAGACAGTACTCCTACGAGCAGTACTTC. Translated: CAWADRQYSYEQYF. This sequence joins TRBV30 and TRBJ2-7, with TRBD1 as a possible D gene (5 bases). Germline V CDR1 and CDR2: GTSNPN, SVGIG (reference sequence). Trimming removed 5 bases from V and 0 bases from J, with 14 bases in between. The CDR3 extends over 14 amino acids.

V gene TRBV19 combines with J gene TRBJ1-6; D might be TRBD1 (5 bases). Trimming pared 6 bases from V and 8 bases from J, leaving 14 bases between. Germline values: CDR1 LNHDA, CDR2 SQIVND (reference sequence). This CDR3 comprises 14 residues. CDR3 sequence: CASSSGLSDSPLHF. The CDR3 DNA sequence: TGTGCCAGTAGCTCGGGACTTTCGGATTCACCCCTCCACTTT.

J is TRBJ1-2 and V is TRBV28; 10 nucleotides line up with TRBD1. V trimming: 4 bases; J trimming: 13 bases; junction bases outside the gene matches: 21. Germline CDR1 and CDR2: MDHEN and SYDVKM. The CDR3 covers 17 residues. This chain's CDR3 is CASSYAPPPRDRGRATF. CDR3 coding DNA: TGTGCCAGCAGTTATGCCCCCCCGCCAAGGGACAGGGGAAGGGCCACCTTC.

The genes are TRBV6-8 and TRBJ1-3; D possibly corresponds to TRBD1 (5 bases). Germline CDR1 is MNHGY and CDR2 is SAAAGT. The V end was cut by 0 bases, the J end by 3 bases, with 21 bases between. The CDR3 runs 19 residues. CDR3 nucleotides: TGTGCCAGCAGTTACTCTAGTTCCAGTCAGGGTAAACGTGGAAACACCATATATTTT. Translated, it gives CASSYSSSSQGKRGNTIYF.

The CDR3 DNA is TGTGCCAGTAGTGCCGAGGGCCTTGGGTCAAATGAGCAGTTCTTC. Encoded protein: CASSAEGLGSNEQFF. This chain connects TRBV19 to TRBJ2-1, with D possibly TRBD2 on 5 matching bases. The CDR3 totals 15 residues. Per the germline V gene, CDR1 is LNHDA and CDR2 is SQIVND (reference sequence). Trimming removed 5 bases at V and 7 bases at J, with 18 bases between.

This clone came up a few times. The chain has TRBV6-8 and TRBJ1-2; no reliable D call. V was shortened by 2 bases and J by 4 bases, with 8 bases between the two germline ends. This CDR3 comprises 13 residues. Germline lookup yields CDR1 MNHGY and CDR2 SAAAGT. CDR3 in amino acids: CASSYLQTYGYTF. Written as DNA, the CDR3 is TGTGCCAGCAGTTACCTACAGACCTATGGCTACACCTTC.

The chain has TRBV19 and TRBJ1-4; D is unclear. CDR1 LNHDA and CDR2 SQIVND come from the germline V gene (reference sequence). Trimming removed 6 bases from V and 0 bases from J, with 8 bases in between. CDR3 length: 14 amino acids. CDR3 in amino acids: CASSPGATNEKLFF. The CDR3 DNA sequence: TGTGCCAGTAGCCCCGGTGCAACTAATGAAAAACTGTTTTTT.

This clone has just a few counts. The chain links TRBV12-5 to TRBJ1-2; TRBD1 might be the D (6 bases). The CDR3 has 14 amino acids. CDR1 is LGHNT, CDR2 FRNRAP, per germline. Trimming took 5 bases from V and 5 from J, leaving 15 bases between them. The CDR3 spells CASGPPKGGYGYTF. In DNA form, the CDR3 reads TGTGCTAGTGGTCCACCCAAGGGGGGTTATGGCTACACCTTC.

The V and J genes are TRBV15 and TRBJ2-2; D is possibly TRBD1 (6 bases). The CDR3 is 15 residues long. Trimming took 5 bases from V and 6 from J, leaving 16 bases between them. Germline V gene lookup returns CDR1 LNHNV and CDR2 YYDKDF (reference sequence). The CDR3, as DNA: TGTGCCACCAGCCACCGCCGGGACACTCCCGGGGAGCTGTTTTTT. This encodes CATSHRRDTPGELFF.

The chain joins TRBV28 to TRBJ2-7; perhaps TRBD2 as D (7 bases). The CDR3 has 14 amino acids. The germline gives CDR1 MDHEN, CDR2 SYDVKM. Trimming removed 6 bases at V and 3 bases at J, with 15 bases between. The CDR3 reads CASRTVGGGYEQYF. The CDR3 bases are TGTGCCAGCAGAACGGTGGGAGGGGGCTACGAGCAGTACTTC. Full variable domain (missing parts from reference TRBV28 and TRBJ2-7): DVKVTQSSRYLVKRTGEKVFLECVQDMDHENMFWYRQDPGLGLRLIYFSYDVKMKEKGDIPEGYSVSREKKERFSLILESASTNQTSMYLCASRTVGGGYEQYFGPGTRLTVT.